This T cell receptor beta chain is drawn from a study of cytomegalovirus exposure and HLA in healthy donors. On the study more broadly: Most genotyped donors, around 86% of around 370, had Caucasian-associated genetic ancestry.

Points from the study as a whole: TCR beta chains associated with HLA were, in a later analysis, more clonally expanded than equally common others. In the analysis, some V segments, TRBV6-2 and TRBV6-3 included, were excluded as indistinguishable.

PCR primers comprised 60 Vbeta and 13 Jbeta primers. Using immunoSEQ multiplex PCR, the repertoire was profiled, and TCRdb retains in-frame clones only, with some absent. The repertoire holds tens of thousands of clones, with about 77% as singletons. Comments on this clone: The antigen is unknown.

Germline V gene lookup returns CDR1 SNHLY and CDR2 FYNNEI. The CDR3 consists of 14 residues. The ends were cut back, 6 bases at V and 3 bases at J, with 15 bases in the middle. The source material was PBMCs. V and J are TRBV2 and TRBJ2-7; perhaps TRBD2 as D (7 bases). The clonotype comes from a male donor in good health and CMV-seropositive. CDR3 region: CASRLTGTIYEQYF. The CDR3 region has the DNA TGTGCCAGCAGATTAACAGGGACTATCTACGAGCAGTACTTC.